The entry that follows covers one T cell receptor beta chain sequence. Original processing methods: By means of reference gene primer amplification, nucleated cell counts were estimated. Clones were sequenced by immunoSEQ multiplex PCR, and TCRdb holds only the in-frame ones, with some missing. The V and J calls and the clone size are those of that table, but D and trimming were determined from the DNA. The sample consists of around 270,000 clones, 75% to 90% of them appearing once. V was trimmed by 5 bases and J by 3 bases, leaving 9 bases between them. This CDR3 comprises 13 residues. Germline CDR1 and CDR2: SGHTA and FQGTGA. This sample is drawn from a study of blood T cell repertoires in COVID-19. The wider study: Material from acute and convalescent COVID-19 was sourced from the United States, Italy and Spain.

This chain links TRBV7-3 with TRBJ2-3; D may be TRBD1 (6 bases). The sample consisted of peripheral blood. The TCR was taken from a man in his forties with acute or convalescent COVID-19. Here the CDR3 DNA reads TGTGCCAGCAGCATCGGACAGACAGATACGCAGTATTTT. Its protein is CASSIGQTDTQYF. Together with reference TRBV7-3 and TRBJ2-3, the CDR3 gives the full variable domain: GAGVSQTPSNKVTEKGKYVELRCDPISGHTALYWYRQSLGQGPEFLIYFQGTGAADDSGLPNDRFFAVRPEGSVSTLKIQRTERGDSAVYLCASSIGQTDTQYFGPGTRLTVL.